This record covers a single T cell receptor beta chain. Its antigen is still unknown. No quality values exist for individual bases; no much larger clone is one base distant. The data derive from a study of persistence of HIV-infected CD4 T cells (dated by TCRdb to 2019 to 2021). With respect to the entire study: CMV- and HIV-1 Gag-responding CD4+ T cells were isolated from ART-treated individuals so that antigen-driven clonal expansion of HIV-1-infected cells could be examined. TCRbeta sequencing assessed the clonality of all cells in each sorted population, while proviral sequencing assessed the clonality of infected cells. Peripheral blood samples of up to about 180 mL were taken at multiple time points, with the exception of a couple of participants who underwent leukapheresis at a single time point. The median time the participants had spent on suppressive ART was over 7 years. In the cross-participant TCR cluster analysis, fewer than ten participants were included for CMV and 6 or 7 participants were included for Gag. What the research found in general, with its limitations: A correlation was observed between TCR oligoclonality and proviral oligoclonality within the same sorted populations. Significantly lower TCRbeta richness was observed in CMV- and Gag-responding cells than in anti-CD3/anti-CD28-responding cells, and higher oligoclonality was observed in CMV-responding cells than in CD3/CD28-stimulated and Gag-responding cells. Only a small number of individuals took part in the study, and only a limited range of antigens was tested. Degenerate expanded CDR3beta sequences were enriched in antigen-responding cells, suggesting convergent selection of CD4+ responses to CMV and Gag. Bulk TCR analyses could not be limited to the rare CMV-responding cells that actually contained HIV-1 proviruses.

Trimming leaves V shorter by 6 bases and J shorter by 6 bases, with the junction holding 6 bases beyond the gene matches. The CDR3 spans 14 residues, from the cysteine through the phenylalanine. Only the CDR3 DNA is retained, 42 bases long and in frame from the first base. The germline V gene sets CDR1 to MNHEY and CDR2 to SVGAGI. TCRbeta repertoires were sequenced from genomic DNA with the immunoSEQ hsTCRB assay version 4 in survey mode. Genomic DNA was diluted to 9 to 10 ng/uL, and up to roughly 1 ug per sample was used for TCRbeta sequencing. The original methods were these. Analysis of the TCRbeta data was done in ImmunoSeq Analyzer 3.0, and diversity was computed on productive nucleotide rearrangements. Using the Immunarch R package, lower-bound TCR diversity was estimated with the improved Chao index and clonality was estimated with the Gini coefficient. Nucleotide rearrangements that differed but encoded the same CDR3beta amino acid sequence were counted as separate clonotypes. Differential abundance analysis found TCRbeta sequences that were significantly enriched in antigen-responding cells compared with anti-CD3/anti-CD28-activated cells. Using predicted peptide-MHC specificity as the basis, GLIPH2 grouped TCRs into clusters, both for each participant individually and for the merged data sets that combined participants. In TCRdb, the immuneACCESS table is reduced to in-frame sequences with V and J assigned. These tables do not hold every clone; where another copy was compared, an unresolved V gene accounts for under half, and the others remain unexplained. D and trimming come from the DNA, and the V and J calls and clone size come from that table. The sample table contains over 60,000 clones; only one count was recorded for just under 75% of them. Approximately 1.7% of the sample belongs to the ten largest clones.

Taken with the paper, the label for treatment or condition translates to: suppressive antiretroviral therapy. A pool of overlapping HIV-1 Gag 15-mer peptides was used at 1 ug per peptide per mL for cell stimulation. Memory populations depleted of antigen-responding cells were obtained by sorting nonresponding CD40L-negative CD69-negative CD45RO-high memory CD4+ T cells. Participants were HIV-1-infected adults who started suppressive ART during chronic infection. For at least 4 years, the participants' plasma HIV-1 RNA had been undetectable, below 50 copies/mL. To be included, participants needed a CD4+ T cell count above 400 cells/uL and a positive CMV serology. Before stimulation, PBMCs were isolated using density centrifugation and then depleted of CD8+ T cells. Stimulation of CD8-depleted PBMCs was carried out for about 20 hours with anti-CD28/CD49d costimulation, CD40-blocking antibody and enfuvirtide, to prevent new infections. Cell sorting was done on a Beckman Coulter MoFlo Legacy or XDP sorter, and dead cells were excluded with propidium iodide. Genomic DNA was extracted with the QIAamp DNA Mini Kit for samples above one million cells, otherwise with the Quick-DNA Microprep Kit.

This sequence was found in an adult man with HIV who was CMV-seropositive. The sample here was CD4+ T cells sorted from PBMCs after approximately 19-hour stimulation, taken from a patient who received antiretroviral therapy. In the paper's terms, the cell subset or site label means: CD40L-CD69- CD45RO-high memory CD4 T cells not responding to Gag peptides. This chain is built from TRBV6-5 and TRBJ1-4, and 8 bases in between align with TRBD1. The nucleotide sequence reads as follows: TGTGCCAGCAGCGACATGGACAGGGATGAAAAACTGTTTTTT. This translates into CASSDMDRDEKLFF.